This T cell receptor beta chain was obtained from a study of cytomegalovirus exposure and HLA in healthy donors. Study overall: An earlier analysis found 100 million or so unique TCR beta sequences from about 190 million T cells.

After removal of 4 bases from V and 2 bases from J, the junction contained 3 bases not matched to a gene. The CDR3 has 15 residues. In germline, CDR1 is SGHAT, CDR2 FQDESV (reference sequence). 60 Vbeta and 13 Jbeta primers were used in PCR. The table came from immunoSEQ multiplex PCR; TCRdb's copy has only in-frame clones and leaves some out. The sample includes 150,000 to 200,000 clones, 84% of them seen just once. The TCR sequence derives from a girl aged 10 to 17 in good health and CMV-seropositive. The chain is built from TRBV11-1 and TRBJ2-1; 9 positions agree with TRBD1. Material: PBMCs. The CDR3 region has the DNA TGTGCCAGCAGCTACAGGGGGCTTCCCTACAATGAGCAGTTCTTC. Translation gives CASSYRGLPYNEQFF.